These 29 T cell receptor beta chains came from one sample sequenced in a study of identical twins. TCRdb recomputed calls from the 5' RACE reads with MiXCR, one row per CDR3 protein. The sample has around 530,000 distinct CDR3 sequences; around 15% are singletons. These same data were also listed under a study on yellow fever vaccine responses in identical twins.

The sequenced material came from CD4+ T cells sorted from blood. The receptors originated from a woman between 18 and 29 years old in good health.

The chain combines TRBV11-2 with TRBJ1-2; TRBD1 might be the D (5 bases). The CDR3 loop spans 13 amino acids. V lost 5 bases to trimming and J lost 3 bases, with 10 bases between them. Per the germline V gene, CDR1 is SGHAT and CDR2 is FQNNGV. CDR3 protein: CASSDGADYGYTF. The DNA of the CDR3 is TGTGCCAGCAGCGACGGGGCTGACTATGGCTACACCTTC.

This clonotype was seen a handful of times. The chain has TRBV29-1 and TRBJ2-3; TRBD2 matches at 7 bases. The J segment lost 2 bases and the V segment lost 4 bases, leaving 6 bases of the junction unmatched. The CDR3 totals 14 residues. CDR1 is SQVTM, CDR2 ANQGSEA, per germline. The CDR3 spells CSVVPGLHTDTQYF. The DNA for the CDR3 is TGCAGCGTTGTGCCGGGACTACACACAGATACGCAGTATTTT.

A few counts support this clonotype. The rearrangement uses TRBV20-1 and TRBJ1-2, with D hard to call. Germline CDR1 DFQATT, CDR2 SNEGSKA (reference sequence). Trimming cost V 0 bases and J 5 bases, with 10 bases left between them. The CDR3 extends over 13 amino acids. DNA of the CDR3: TGCAGTGCTAGAGATCCTAACAGTTATGGCTACACCTTC. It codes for CSARDPNSYGYTF.

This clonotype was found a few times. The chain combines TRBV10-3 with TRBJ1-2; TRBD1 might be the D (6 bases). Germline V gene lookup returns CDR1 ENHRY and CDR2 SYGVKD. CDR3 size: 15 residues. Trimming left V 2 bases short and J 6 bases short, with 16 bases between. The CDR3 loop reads CAISEPTGFRDGYTF. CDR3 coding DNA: TGTGCCATCAGTGAGCCAACAGGGTTTCGTGATGGCTACACCTTC.

The CDR3: CASSFSAGAGELFF. The CDR3 coding sequence is TGCGCCAGCAGCTTTTCGGCAGGTGCCGGGGAGCTGTTTTTT. The V and J genes are TRBV5-1 and TRBJ2-2; no definite D call. Trimming shortened V by 2 bases and J by 6 bases, and 11 bases separated the two germline ends. Looked up from germline, CDR1 is SGHRS and CDR2 is YFSETQ. This CDR3 is 14 amino acids long.

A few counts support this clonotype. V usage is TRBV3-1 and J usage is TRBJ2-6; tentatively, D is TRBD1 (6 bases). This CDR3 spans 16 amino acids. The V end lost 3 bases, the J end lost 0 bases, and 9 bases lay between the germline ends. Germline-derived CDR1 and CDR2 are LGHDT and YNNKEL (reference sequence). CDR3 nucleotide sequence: TGTGCCAGCAGCCAGGACAGTATCTCTGGGGCCAACGTCCTGACTTTC. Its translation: CASSQDSISGANVLTF.

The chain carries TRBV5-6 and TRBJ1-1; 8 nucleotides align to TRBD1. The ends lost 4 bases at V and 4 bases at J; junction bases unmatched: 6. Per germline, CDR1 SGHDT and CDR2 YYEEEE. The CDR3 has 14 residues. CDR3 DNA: TGTGCCAGCAGCCCGAGGACAGGGACCACTGAAGCTTTCTTT. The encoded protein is CASSPRTGTTEAFF.

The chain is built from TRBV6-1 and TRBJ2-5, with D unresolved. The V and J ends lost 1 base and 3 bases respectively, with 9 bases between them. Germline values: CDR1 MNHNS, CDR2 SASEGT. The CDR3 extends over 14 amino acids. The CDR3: CASSEGRAEETQYF. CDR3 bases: TGTGCCAGCAGTGAAGGAAGGGCAGAAGAGACCCAGTACTTC.

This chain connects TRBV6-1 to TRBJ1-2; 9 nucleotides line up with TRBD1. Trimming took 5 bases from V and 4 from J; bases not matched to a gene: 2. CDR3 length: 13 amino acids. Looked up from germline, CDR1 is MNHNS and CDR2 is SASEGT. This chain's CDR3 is CASSRTGVYGYTF. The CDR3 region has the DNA TGTGCCAGCAGTCGGACAGGGGTCTATGGCTACACCTTC.

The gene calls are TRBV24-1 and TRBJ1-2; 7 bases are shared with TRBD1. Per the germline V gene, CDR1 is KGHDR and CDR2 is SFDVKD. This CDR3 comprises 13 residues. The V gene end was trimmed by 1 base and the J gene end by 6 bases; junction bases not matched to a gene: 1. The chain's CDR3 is CATSDLRGHGYTF. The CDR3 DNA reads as TGTGCCACCAGTGATTTAAGGGGGCATGGCTACACCTTC.

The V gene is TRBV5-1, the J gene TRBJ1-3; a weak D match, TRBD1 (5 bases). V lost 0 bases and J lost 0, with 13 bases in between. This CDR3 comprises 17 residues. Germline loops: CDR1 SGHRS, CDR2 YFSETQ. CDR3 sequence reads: CASSLASSGSSGNTIYF. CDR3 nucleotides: TGCGCCAGCAGCTTGGCTTCCTCAGGGTCCTCTGGAAACACCATATATTTT.

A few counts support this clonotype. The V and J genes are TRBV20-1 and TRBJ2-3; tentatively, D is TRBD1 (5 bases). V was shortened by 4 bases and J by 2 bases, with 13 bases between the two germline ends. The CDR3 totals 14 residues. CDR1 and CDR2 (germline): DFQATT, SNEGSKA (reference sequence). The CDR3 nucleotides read TGCAGTGCTATACCCCAGGGTCACACAGATACGCAGTATTTT. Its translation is CSAIPQGHTDTQYF.

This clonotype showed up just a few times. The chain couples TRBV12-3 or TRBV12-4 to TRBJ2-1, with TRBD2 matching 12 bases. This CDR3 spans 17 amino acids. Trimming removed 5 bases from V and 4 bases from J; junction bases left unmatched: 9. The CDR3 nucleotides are TGTGCCAGCAGTCACCAAACGGGACTAGCGGGTTACAATGAGCAGTTCTTC. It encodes CASSHQTGLAGYNEQFF.

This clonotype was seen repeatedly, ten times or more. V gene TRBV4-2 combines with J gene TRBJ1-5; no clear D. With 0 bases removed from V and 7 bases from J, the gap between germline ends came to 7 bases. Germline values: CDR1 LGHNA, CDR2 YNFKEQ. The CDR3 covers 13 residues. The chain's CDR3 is CASSQEGGQPQHF. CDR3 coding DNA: TGTGCCAGCAGCCAAGAAGGTGGGCAGCCCCAGCATTTT.

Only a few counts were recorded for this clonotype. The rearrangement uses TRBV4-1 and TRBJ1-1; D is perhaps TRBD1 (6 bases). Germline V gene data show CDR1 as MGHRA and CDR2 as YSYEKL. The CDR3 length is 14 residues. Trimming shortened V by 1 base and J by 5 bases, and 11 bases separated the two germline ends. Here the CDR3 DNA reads TGCGCCAGCAGCCAAGGGGGGCTGGAGACTGAAGCTTTCTTT. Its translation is CASSQGGLETEAFF.

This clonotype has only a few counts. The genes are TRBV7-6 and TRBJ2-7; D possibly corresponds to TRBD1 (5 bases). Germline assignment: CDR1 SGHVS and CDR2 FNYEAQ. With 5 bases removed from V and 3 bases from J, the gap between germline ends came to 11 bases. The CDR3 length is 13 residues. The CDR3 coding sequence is TGTGCCAGCAGCCACCGACAGATCTACGAGCAGTACGTC. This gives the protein CASSHRQIYEQYV.

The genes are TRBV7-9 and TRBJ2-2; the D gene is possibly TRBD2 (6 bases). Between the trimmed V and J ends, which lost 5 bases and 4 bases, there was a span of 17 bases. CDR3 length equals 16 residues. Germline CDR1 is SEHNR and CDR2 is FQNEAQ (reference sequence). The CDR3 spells CASSHRESPGTGELFF. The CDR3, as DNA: TGTGCCAGCAGCCATCGGGAGTCACCTGGCACCGGGGAGCTGTTTTTT.

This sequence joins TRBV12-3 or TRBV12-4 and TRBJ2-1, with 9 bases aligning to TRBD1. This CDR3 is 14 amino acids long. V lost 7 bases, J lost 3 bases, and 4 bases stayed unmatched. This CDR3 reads CASIGQGSYNEQFF. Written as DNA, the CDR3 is TGTGCCAGCATCGGACAGGGGAGCTACAATGAGCAGTTCTTC.

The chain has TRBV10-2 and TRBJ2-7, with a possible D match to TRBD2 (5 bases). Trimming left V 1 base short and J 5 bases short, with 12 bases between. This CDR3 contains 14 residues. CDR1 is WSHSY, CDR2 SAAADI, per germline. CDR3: CASSEFEGIDEQYV. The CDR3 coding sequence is TGCGCCAGCAGTGAGTTTGAGGGCATAGACGAGCAGTACGTC.

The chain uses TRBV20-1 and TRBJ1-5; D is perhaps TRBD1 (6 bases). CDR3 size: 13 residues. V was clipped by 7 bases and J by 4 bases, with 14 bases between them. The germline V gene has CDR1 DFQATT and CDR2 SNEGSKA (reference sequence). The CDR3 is CSVTIGGNQPQHF. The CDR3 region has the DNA TGCAGTGTCACAATAGGGGGAAATCAGCCCCAGCATTTT.

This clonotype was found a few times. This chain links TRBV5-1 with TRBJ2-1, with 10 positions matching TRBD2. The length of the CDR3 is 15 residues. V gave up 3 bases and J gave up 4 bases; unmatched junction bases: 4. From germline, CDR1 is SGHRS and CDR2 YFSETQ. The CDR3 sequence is CASSSERGGYNEQFF. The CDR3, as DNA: TGCGCCAGCAGCTCAGAGCGGGGGGGGTACAATGAGCAGTTCTTC.

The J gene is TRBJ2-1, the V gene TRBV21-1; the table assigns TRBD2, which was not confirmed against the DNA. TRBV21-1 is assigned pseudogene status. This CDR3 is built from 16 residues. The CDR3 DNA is TGTGCCAGCAGCAAAGGGGCACTAGCGGGAGTGAATGAGCAGTTCTTC. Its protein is CASSKGALAGVNEQFF.

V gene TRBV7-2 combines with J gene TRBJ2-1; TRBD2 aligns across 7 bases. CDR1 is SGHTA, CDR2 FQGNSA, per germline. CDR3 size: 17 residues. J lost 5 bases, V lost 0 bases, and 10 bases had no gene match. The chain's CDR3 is CASSLAVLVGGHNEQFF. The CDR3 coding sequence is TGTGCCAGCAGCTTAGCGGTTTTGGTGGGAGGGCACAATGAGCAGTTCTTC.

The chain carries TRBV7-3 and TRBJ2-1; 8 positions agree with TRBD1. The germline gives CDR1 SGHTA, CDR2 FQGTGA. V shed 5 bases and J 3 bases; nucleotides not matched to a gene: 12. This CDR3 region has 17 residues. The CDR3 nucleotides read TGTGCCAGCAGCCGGACCCCGACAGGGGCGTACTACAATGAGCAGTTCTTC. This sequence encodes CASSRTPTGAYYNEQFF.

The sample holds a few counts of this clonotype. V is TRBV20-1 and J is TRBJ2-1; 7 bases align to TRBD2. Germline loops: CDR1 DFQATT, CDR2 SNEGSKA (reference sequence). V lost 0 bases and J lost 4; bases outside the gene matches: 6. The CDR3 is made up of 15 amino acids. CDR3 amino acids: CSARDRGVGYNEQFF. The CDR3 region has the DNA TGCAGTGCTAGAGATCGGGGGGTGGGGTACAATGAGCAGTTCTTC.

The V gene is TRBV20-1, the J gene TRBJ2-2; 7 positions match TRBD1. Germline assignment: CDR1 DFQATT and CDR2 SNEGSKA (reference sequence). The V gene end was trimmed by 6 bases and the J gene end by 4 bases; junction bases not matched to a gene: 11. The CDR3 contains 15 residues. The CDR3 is CSATDRPLVTGELFF. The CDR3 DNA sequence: TGCAGTGCCACGGACAGGCCCTTAGTCACCGGGGAGCTGTTTTTT.

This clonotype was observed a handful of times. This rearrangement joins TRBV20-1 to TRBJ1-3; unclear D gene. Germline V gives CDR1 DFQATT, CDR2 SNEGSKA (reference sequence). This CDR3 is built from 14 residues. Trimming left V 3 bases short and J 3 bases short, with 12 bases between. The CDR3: CSASIQESGNTIYF. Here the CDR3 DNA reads TGCAGTGCTAGTATCCAGGAAAGTGGAAACACCATATATTTT.

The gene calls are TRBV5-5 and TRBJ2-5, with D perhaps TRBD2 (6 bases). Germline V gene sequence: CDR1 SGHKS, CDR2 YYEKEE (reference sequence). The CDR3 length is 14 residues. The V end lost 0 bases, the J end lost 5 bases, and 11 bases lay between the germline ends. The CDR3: CASSLAGGVETQYF. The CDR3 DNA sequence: TGTGCCAGCAGCTTGGCTGGCGGGGTTGAGACCCAGTACTTC.

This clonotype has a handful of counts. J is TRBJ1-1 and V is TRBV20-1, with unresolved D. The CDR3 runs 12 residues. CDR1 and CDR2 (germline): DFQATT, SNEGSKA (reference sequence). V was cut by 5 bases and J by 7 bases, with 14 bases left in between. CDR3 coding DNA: TGCAGTGCTCCGGACCTCGGGGATGAAGCTTTCTTT. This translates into CSAPDLGDEAFF.